This is a list of T cell receptor beta chains from one sample in a study of blood T cell repertoires in COVID-19. Profiling relied on immunoSEQ multiplex PCR, and the TCRdb table lists in-frame clones only, not all of them. In the table there are 200,000 to 250,000 clones, about nine tenths of which are singletons. Sequenced: peripheral blood. All receptors come from a woman between 55 and 75 years old with acute or convalescent COVID-19. Both conserved end residues are part of each CDR3. The D gene is left open where the match is weak. Clone size is not always given. Where it is, it says once, few, many or a class for expanded clones.

clone_size j_call v_call d_call cdr3_aa cdr3_nt
. TRBJ1-2 TRBV28 TRBD1 CASSFMTGGDGYTF TGTGCCAGCAGTTTTATGACAGGGGGCGATGGCTACACCTTC
. TRBJ1-2 TRBV27 TRBD1 CAIHGQGGPYGYTF TGTGCCATACACGGACAGGGGGGACCGTATGGCTACACCTTC
. TRBJ2-2 TRBV5-1 TRBD1 CASSNPGTGNTGELFF TGCGCCAGCAGCAACCCAGGGACAGGGAACACCGGGGAGCTGTTTTTT
. TRBJ1-2 TRBV5-5 . CASSLGAGPSDGYTF TGTGCCAGCAGCTTGGGAGCGGGACCCTCCGATGGCTACACCTTC
. TRBJ1-5 TRBV18 TRBD1 CASSPGTGGNQPQHF TGTGCCAGCTCACCTGGGACAGGGGGCAATCAGCCCCAGCATTTT
. TRBJ1-2 TRBV23-1 . CASSQSYPGSANYGYTF TGCGCCAGCAGTCAATCGTACCCGGGATCAGCTAACTATGGCTACACCTTC
. TRBJ1-6 TRBV19 TRBD1 CASRTTGEGSSPLHF TGTGCCAGTCGAACTACAGGGGAAGGTAGTTCACCCCTCCACTTT
. TRBJ1-2 TRBV4-3 . CASSQEYGGSYGYTF TGCGCCAGCAGCCAAGAGTACGGGGGAAGCTATGGCTACACCTTC
. TRBJ1-2 TRBV9 . CASSALGGGGYGYTF TGTGCCAGCAGCGCACTCGGGGGGGGTGGCTATGGCTACACCTTC
. TRBJ2-2 TRBV5-1 . CASSLEGTGVTGELFF TGCGCCAGCAGCTTGGAGGGGACTGGTGTTACCGGGGAGCTGTTTTTT
few TRBJ2-1 TRBV4-2 . CASSQVDTGLAEQFF TGTGCCAGCAGCCAAGTTGATACAGGGTTGGCTGAGCAGTTCTTC
. TRBJ2-5 TRBV28 . CASSRGTEETQYF TGTGCCAGTTCGAGGGGGACCGAAGAGACCCAGTACTTC
. TRBJ2-1 TRBV5-1 TRBD2 CASSLALAGGQVEQFF TGCGCCAGCAGCTTGGCCTTAGCGGGGGGGCAGGTTGAGCAGTTCTTC
few TRBJ1-1 TRBV5-1 . CASSIQGTEAFF TGCGCCAGCTCGATTCAGGGGACTGAAGCTTTCTTT
. TRBJ2-1 TRBV7-2 . CASSLWSTDNEQFF TGTGCCAGCAGCTTATGGTCCACTGACAATGAGCAGTTCTTC
. TRBJ1-2 TRBV5-1 TRBD1 CASSWTGSGYTF TGCGCCAGCAGCTGGACAGGGAGTGGCTACACCTTC
. TRBJ2-7 TRBV19 TRBD1 CASSIEQGAHEQYF TGTGCCAGTAGTATTGAACAGGGGGCCCACGAGCAGTACTTC
. TRBJ1-3 TRBV30 . CAWSFGFHSGNTIYF TGTGCCTGGAGTTTCGGGTTCCACTCTGGAAACACCATATATTTT
. TRBJ2-3 TRBV24-1 . CATSDLVGDTQYF TGTGCCACCAGTGATTTGGTCGGGGATACGCAGTATTTT
. TRBJ1-2 TRBV29-1 TRBD1 CSAGQGSNYGYTF TGCAGCGCTGGACAGGGGAGCAACTATGGCTACACCTTC
. TRBJ2-7 TRBV23-1 TRBD2 CASSQRLRGVERGSADEQYF TGCGCCAGCAGTCAAAGGTTACGCGGGGTCGAGCGGGGGAGTGCTGACGAGCAGTACTTC
. TRBJ1-1 TRBV6-5 TRBD1 CASSPQGARGTEAFF TGTGCCAGCAGTCCCCAGGGGGCGCGGGGAACTGAAGCTTTCTTT
. TRBJ2-2 TRBV7-9 . CASSFPANTGELFF TGTGCCAGCAGCTTTCCGGCGAACACCGGGGAGCTGTTTTTT
. TRBJ1-4 TRBV7-9 TRBD1 CASSSGDRANEKLFF TGTGCCAGCAGCTCGGGGGACAGGGCTAATGAAAAACTGTTTTTT
. TRBJ2-7 TRBV9 . CASSTRDIPSYEQYF TGTGCCAGCAGCACCCGGGACATCCCCTCCTACGAGCAGTACTTC
. TRBJ2-5 TRBV3-1/TRBV3-2 TRBD2 CASSRLAGGQETQYF TGTGCCAGCAGCAGACTAGCGGGGGGACAGGAGACCCAGTACTTC
. TRBJ1-2 TRBV7-3 . CASSPGTFTEGYTF TGTGCCAGCAGCCCCGGGACATTCACGGAAGGCTACACCTTC
. TRBJ1-2 TRBV19 TRBD1 CASSPLTGNYGYTF TGTGCCAGTAGCCCACTGACAGGGAACTATGGCTACACCTTC
. TRBJ1-3 TRBV3-1/TRBV3-2 TRBD1 CASSQGRGLGNTIYF TGTGCCAGCAGCCAAGGAAGGGGGCTTGGAAACACCATATATTTT
once TRBJ1-2 TRBV15 TRBD1 CATSRDKGAYGYTF TGTGCCACCAGCAGAGATAAGGGGGCCTATGGCTACACCTTC
. TRBJ2-2 TRBV4-2 TRBD2 CASSQSLAGTGELFF TGTGCCAGCAGCCAATCACTAGCGGGAACCGGGGAGCTGTTTTTT
. TRBJ1-1 TRBV14 . CASSRYRGRGITEAFF TGTGCCAGCAGCCGGTATAGGGGCAGGGGAATCACTGAAGCTTTCTTT
. TRBJ1-1 TRBV28 TRBD1 CASSLEQGDTEAFF TGTGCCAGCAGTTTAGAGCAGGGGGACACTGAAGCTTTCTTT
. TRBJ1-5 TRBV19 . CASSIDQRAGDQPQHF TGTGCCAGTAGTATAGATCAACGGGCAGGGGATCAGCCCCAGCATTTT
. TRBJ2-7 TRBV27 . CASSFRSSYEQYF TGTGCCAGCAGTTTCCGCAGCTCCTACGAGCAGTACTTC
. TRBJ1-1 TRBV7-3 . CASSRQGNTEAFF TGTGCCAGCAGCCGGCAGGGAAACACTGAAGCTTTCTTT
. TRBJ2-2 TRBV10-1 . CASSGVGRDTGELFF TGCGCCAGCAGTGGTGTGGGCAGGGACACCGGGGAGCTGTTTTTT
. TRBJ2-3 TRBV7-2 TRBD2 CASSFGGRASDTQYF TGTGCCAGCAGCTTTGGGGGGAGGGCCTCAGATACGCAGTATTTT
. TRBJ2-2 TRBV9 TRBD2 CASSVVTGGITGELFF TGTGCCAGCAGCGTAGTTACGGGGGGGATCACCGGGGAGCTGTTTTTT
. TRBJ2-3 TRBV9 . CASSPRGSDTQYF TGTGCCAGCAGCCCCCGAGGGTCAGATACGCAGTATTTT
. TRBJ2-5 TRBV6-1 TRBD2 CASSEGAGGGGSKTQYF TGTGCCAGCAGTGAAGGGGCGGGGGGCGGAGGTTCGAAGACCCAGTACTTC
. TRBJ2-2 TRBV6-5 . CASSYEGVPTGELFF TGTGCCAGCAGTTACGAGGGGGTCCCCACCGGGGAGCTGTTTTTT
. TRBJ2-5 TRBV10-3 . CAISVGGPQETQYF TGTGCCATCAGTGTAGGGGGTCCTCAAGAGACCCAGTACTTC
. TRBJ2-3 TRBV12-3/TRBV12-4 TRBD2 CASDSGRTDTQYF TGTGCCAGCGATAGCGGGAGGACAGATACGCAGTATTTT
once TRBJ2-1 TRBV9 TRBD2 CASSPRIRTSGGADEQFF TGTGCCAGCAGCCCCCGAATCCGGACTAGCGGGGGGGCAGATGAGCAGTTCTTC
. TRBJ2-2 TRBV7-2 TRBD2 CASRPRLAGVTGELFF TGTGCCAGCAGGCCTCGACTAGCGGGAGTCACCGGGGAGCTGTTTTTT
few TRBJ2-7 TRBV16 TRBD1 CATKTGGTYEQYF TGTGCCACCAAGACAGGGGGAACCTACGAGCAGTACTTC
once TRBJ2-7 TRBV5-5 . CASSLVAGMAYEQYF TGTGCCAGCAGCTTGGTGGCAGGGATGGCCTACGAGCAGTACTTC
. TRBJ2-7 TRBV27 . CASSPTGTMVTYEQYF TGTGCCAGCAGTCCGACCGGGACAATGGTCACCTACGAGCAGTACTTC
. TRBJ1-1 TRBV30 TRBD1 CAWAESDRGTGAEAFF TGTGCCTGGGCTGAATCGGACAGGGGCACGGGGGCTGAAGCTTTCTTT
. TRBJ1-3 TRBV7-9 TRBD1 CASSKDRSGNTIYF TGTGCCAGCAGCAAGGACAGGTCTGGAAACACCATATATTTT
. TRBJ2-3 TRBV7-3 . CASSLTGGATDTQYF TGTGCCAGCAGTTTAACCGGGGGTGCTACAGATACGCAGTATTTT